This T cell receptor (beta chain) emerged from a study of T-cell reconstitution after alpha-beta-depleted transplantation in children. During its preparation, the TCRbeta library received unique molecular identifiers. TCRdb independently ran MiXCR on the PCR reads; one entry per CDR3 protein. Of approximately 1,000,000 distinct CDR3 sequences listed, roughly 29% are singletons. The study, taken as a whole, reports: By one year post-transplant, T-cell counts and diversity largely arose from T cells that were newly produced. Surviving recipient T cells and thymic progenitors produced the high day-60 TCRbeta diversity seen in some patients.

Concerning this clonotype: As yet, its antigen is unknown.

The sequences come from PBMCs, mostly from graft donor cells, collected 360 days after TCRalphabeta/CD19-depleted stem cell transplant. The TCR originated in a boy less than two years old who had a stem cell transplant for SCID, so the T cells may come from the graft donor.

The CDR3, as DNA: TGCAGTGCCACCACAGGGGGACTCGCAGATACGCAGTATTTT. Amino acids: CSATTGGLADTQYF. The rearrangement uses TRBV20-1 and TRBJ2-3, with 8 bases lining up with TRBD1. CDR1 DFQATT and CDR2 SNEGSKA come from the germline V gene (reference sequence). This CDR3 contains 14 residues. The V and J ends lost 6 bases and 4 bases, in that order; junction bases with no gene match: 9.